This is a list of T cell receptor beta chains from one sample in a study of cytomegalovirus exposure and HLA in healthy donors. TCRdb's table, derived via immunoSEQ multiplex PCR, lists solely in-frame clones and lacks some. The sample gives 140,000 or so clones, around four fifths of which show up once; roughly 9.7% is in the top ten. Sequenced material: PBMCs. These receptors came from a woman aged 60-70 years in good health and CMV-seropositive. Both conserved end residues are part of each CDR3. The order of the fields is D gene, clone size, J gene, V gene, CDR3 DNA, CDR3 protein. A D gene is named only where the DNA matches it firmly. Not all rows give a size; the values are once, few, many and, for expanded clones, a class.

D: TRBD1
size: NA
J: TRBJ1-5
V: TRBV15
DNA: TGTGCCACCAGCAGGGGGGACAGGGGATCCGATCAGCCCCAGCATTTT
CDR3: CATSRGDRGSDQPQHF

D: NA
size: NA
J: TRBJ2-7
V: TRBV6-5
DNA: TGTGCCAGCAGTTATTCCACGTGGGGGGCCTACGAGCAGTACTTC
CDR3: CASSYSTWGAYEQYF

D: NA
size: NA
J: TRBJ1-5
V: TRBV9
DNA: TGTGCCAGCAGCGTAGCCCCAGGGGCCAATCAGCCCCAGCATTTT
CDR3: CASSVAPGANQPQHF

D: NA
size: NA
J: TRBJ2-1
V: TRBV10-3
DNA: TGTGCCATCAGTCGGAGCACAGGGGGGGGTAACAATGAGCAGTTCTTC
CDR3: CAISRSTGGGNNEQFF

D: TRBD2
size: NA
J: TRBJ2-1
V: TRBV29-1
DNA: TGCAGCGTTGAGGGCACTAGCGAAGACAATGAGCAGTTCTTC
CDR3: CSVEGTSEDNEQFF

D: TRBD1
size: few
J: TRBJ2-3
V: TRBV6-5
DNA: TGTGCCAGCAGTTACCAGGGACAGTCTAGCACAGATACGCAGTATTTT
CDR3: CASSYQGQSSTDTQYF

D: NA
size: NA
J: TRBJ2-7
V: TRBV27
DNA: TGTGCCAGCAGTTATCTCGGTTCACCCCACGAGCAGTACTTC
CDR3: CASSYLGSPHEQYF

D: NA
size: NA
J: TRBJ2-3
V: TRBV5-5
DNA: TGTGCCAGCAGCTTGCCTGTCCTCAGCACAGATACGCAGTATTTT
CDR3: CASSLPVLSTDTQYF

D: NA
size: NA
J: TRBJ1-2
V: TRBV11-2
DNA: TGTGCCAGCAGCTTATCGGGTTATGGCTACACCTTC
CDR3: CASSLSGYGYTF

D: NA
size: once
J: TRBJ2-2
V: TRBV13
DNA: TGTGCCAGCAGCTTCCTTACCGGGGAGCTGTTTTTT
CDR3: CASSFLTGELFF

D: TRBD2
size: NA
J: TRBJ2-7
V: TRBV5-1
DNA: TGCGCCAGCAGCATAATAGCGGGAGCCCACTACGAGCAGTACTTC
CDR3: CASSIIAGAHYEQYF

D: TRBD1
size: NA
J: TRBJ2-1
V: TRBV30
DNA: TGTGCCTGGAGATCGGTGGGACAGGGGTACTACAATGAGCAGTTCTTC
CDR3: CAWRSVGQGYYNEQFF

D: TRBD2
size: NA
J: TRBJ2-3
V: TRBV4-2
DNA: TGTGCCAGCAGCCGAGGGGGTGCTAGCGGGAGCACAGATACGCAGTATTTT
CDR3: CASSRGGASGSTDTQYF

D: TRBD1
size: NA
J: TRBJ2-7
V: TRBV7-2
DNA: TGTGCCAGCAGCGGGAAGTCAGGGGGTGAGCAGTACTTC
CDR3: CASSGKSGGEQYF

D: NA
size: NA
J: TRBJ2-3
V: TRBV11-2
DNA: TGTGCCAGCAGCCCAAGGATTGGGGGCGGCACAGATACGCAGTATTTT
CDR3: CASSPRIGGGTDTQYF

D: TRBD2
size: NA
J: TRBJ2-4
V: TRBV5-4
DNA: TGTGCCAGCAGCTTGGGTGGTGGCGCGGGAGACCCCAAAAACATTCAGTACTTC
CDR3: CASSLGGGAGDPKNIQYF

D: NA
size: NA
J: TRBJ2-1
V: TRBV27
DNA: TGTGCCAGCAGGCTTGGCGGTTACAATGAGCAGTTCTTC
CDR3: CASRLGGYNEQFF

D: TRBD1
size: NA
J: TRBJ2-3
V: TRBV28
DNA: TGTGCCAGCAGTTCCCGGACAGGGGGCACAGATACGCAGTATTTT
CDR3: CASSSRTGGTDTQYF

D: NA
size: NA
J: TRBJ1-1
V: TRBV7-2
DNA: TGTGCCAGCAGCTTGTCTGGCAACCTGAACACTGAAGCTTTCTTT
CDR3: CASSLSGNLNTEAFF

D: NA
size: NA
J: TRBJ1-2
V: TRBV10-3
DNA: TGTGCCATCAGTGAGTCTCTAGGGGCGTTTGGCTACACCTTC
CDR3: CAISESLGAFGYTF

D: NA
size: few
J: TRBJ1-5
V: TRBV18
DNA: TGTGCCAGCTCACCACTGGGGGGAAGCTATAGCAATCAGCCCCAGCATTTT
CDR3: CASSPLGGSYSNQPQHF

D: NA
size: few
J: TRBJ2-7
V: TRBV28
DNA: TGTGCCAGCAGTTTTCAGAATTACGAGCAGTACTTC
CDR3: CASSFQNYEQYF

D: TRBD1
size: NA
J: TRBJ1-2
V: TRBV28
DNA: TGTGCCAGCAGGACTAGTGGCAGGGGGGAGTTAGCTAACTATGGCTACACCTTC
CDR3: CASRTSGRGELANYGYTF

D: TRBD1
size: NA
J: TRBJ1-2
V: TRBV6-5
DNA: TGTGCCAGCAGCTACACGCTGACAGGGAGCTATGGCTACACCTTC
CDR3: CASSYTLTGSYGYTF

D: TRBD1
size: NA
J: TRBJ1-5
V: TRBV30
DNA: TGTGCCTGGAGCCCGGACAGGGATCAGCCCCAGCATTTT
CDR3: CAWSPDRDQPQHF

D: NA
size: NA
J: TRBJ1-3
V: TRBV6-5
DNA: TGTGCCAGCTCAGCTGGAAACACCATATATTTT
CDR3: CASSAGNTIYF

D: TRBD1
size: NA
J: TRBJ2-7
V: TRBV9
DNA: TGTGCCAGCAGCGTAGGCCACAGGGGGCAAGACGAGCAGTACTTC
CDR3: CASSVGHRGQDEQYF